Described below is a single T cell receptor (beta chain) sequence and its context. Its antigen is still unknown. No per-base quality is available; no much larger clone lies one base away. This sample is part of a study of beta chain features in type 1 diabetes (dated by TCRdb to between 2017 and 2018). Broadly, across the study: Mean age, gender distribution, total cell number and subset yield did not differ between patients and healthy donors. The study compared the TCRB repertoires of sorted circulating CD4+ T cell subsets in recently diagnosed type 1 diabetes patients with those in matched healthy donors. A total of 90 million to 140 million sorted cells were examined across all samples, and RNA yield correlated strongly with the number of cells per subset. Naive and central memory subsets were obtained from all 30 or so donors, but regulatory and stem cell-like memory subsets were isolated from only 8 patients and roughly 8 healthy donors.

Trimming takes 8 bases off V and 2 bases off J; junction bases not matched to a gene: 6. CDR3 length: 15 amino acids, cysteine to phenylalanine. Left in the record is the CDR3 DNA by itself, 45 bases read in frame from the first base. The germline V gene gives CDR1 as SGHTA and CDR2 as FQGTGA. The High Capacity cDNA Reverse Transcription Kit was used to reverse transcribe all of the isolated RNA, meaning that expressed TCRB transcripts were what got sequenced. Deep immunoSEQ sequencing was applied to naive, central memory and regulatory T cell samples, giving an average of roughly 3.5 million total reads per sample. After sorted cells were lysed in RLT buffer, RNA was extracted with DNase-treated RNeasy Micro or Mini kits, with the choice depending on cell number. Each cell subset was processed on its own to prevent cross-contamination, while patient and healthy donor samples were processed together. The immunoSEQ multiplex PCR was used to amplify TCRB sequences from cDNA, generating 87-bp fragments that spanned the CDR3 region. The amplicons were sequenced using the Illumina HiSeq platform. In the source study's methods: PCR bias was computationally corrected using synthetic template baselines, reads within Hamming distance 2 were collapsed, and singletons that could not be merged were discarded. Reads were aligned against IMGT to assign V, D and J genes, CDR3 length and insertions or deletions at six rearrangement sites. Within each subset, clonotype counts were normalized to sorted cell number, after which true diversity and Gini coefficients were computed with the tcR R package. Repertoire sharing was quantified using the overlap coefficient calculated on TCRB nucleotide sequences. The table was pulled from immuneACCESS by TCRdb, which kept in-frame rearrangements only. Such tables lose some clones; where checked, under half of the loss comes from unresolved V genes, and the rest has no known cause. V, J and clone size derive from that table, while D and trimming were established from the DNA sequence. This sample gives more than 300,000 clones in total; around 10% of them show up just once. In total, the top ten clones hold approximately 0.55% of the sample.

The paper's findings and limits, for the study overall: Shorter templates might have been favored by PCR, but patient and control samples were amplified and corrected together, so both groups would have been affected equally by any skew. Fewer insertions and more nucleotide deletions at VDJ recombination sites were observed in patients with type 1 diabetes, implying thymic rearrangement abnormalities. Type 1 diabetes patients showed a moderate but significant shortening of TCRB CDR3 length in all four CD4+ subsets. Only small numbers of individuals were included in the HLA sub-analyses, which left unresolved whether HLA type had any influence on TCRB rearrangement. The naive, central memory and regulatory TCRB repertoires appeared to resemble one another more closely among patients than among healthy donors. Because cDNA was sequenced instead of genomic DNA, activated cells with high expression could be over-represented, although the groups did not differ in activation or CD3 levels.

Each donor gave one peripheral blood draw, roughly 120 mL on average, collected into heparinised tubes. Using a panel that included CD45RO, CCR7, CD25, CD127, CD95 and CD27, naive, central memory, regulatory and stem cell-like memory CD4+ T cells were sorted on a BD FACSAria II. Every sorted population had a purity above 95%. PBMCs were isolated right away by Lymphoprep density gradient centrifugation and were stained directly, without culture. To minimize batch effects, samples were stained and sorted in pairs, one healthy donor with one patient per experiment. Sequencing was performed on central memory CD4+ T cells from blood. The chain links TRBV7-3 with TRBJ2-2; 9 bases in the junction line up with TRBD2. The source is a man under 40 with type 1 diabetes. The DNA sequence is as follows: TGTGCCAGCTCAGCGGGAGGAACTAACACCGGGGAGCTGTTTTTT. Translation gives CASSAGGTNTGELFF. The full variable domain, with segments outside the CDR3 supplied by the reference TRBV7-3 and TRBJ2-2 proteins, appears as GAGVSQTPSNKVTEKGKYVELRCDPISGHTALYWYRQSLGQGPEFLIYFQGTGAADDSGLPNDRFFAVRPEGSVSTLKIQRTERGDSAVYLCASSAGGTNTGELFFGEGSRLTVL.